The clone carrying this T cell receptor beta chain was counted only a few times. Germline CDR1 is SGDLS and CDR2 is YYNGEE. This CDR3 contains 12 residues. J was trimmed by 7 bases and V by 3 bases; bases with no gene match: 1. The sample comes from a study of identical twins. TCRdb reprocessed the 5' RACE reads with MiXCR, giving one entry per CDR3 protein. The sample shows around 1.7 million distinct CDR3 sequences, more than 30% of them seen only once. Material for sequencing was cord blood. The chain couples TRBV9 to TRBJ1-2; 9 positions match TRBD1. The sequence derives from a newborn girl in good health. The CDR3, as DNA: TGTGCCAGCAGCGGACAGGGGGGTGGCTACACCTTC. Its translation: CASSGQGGGYTF.